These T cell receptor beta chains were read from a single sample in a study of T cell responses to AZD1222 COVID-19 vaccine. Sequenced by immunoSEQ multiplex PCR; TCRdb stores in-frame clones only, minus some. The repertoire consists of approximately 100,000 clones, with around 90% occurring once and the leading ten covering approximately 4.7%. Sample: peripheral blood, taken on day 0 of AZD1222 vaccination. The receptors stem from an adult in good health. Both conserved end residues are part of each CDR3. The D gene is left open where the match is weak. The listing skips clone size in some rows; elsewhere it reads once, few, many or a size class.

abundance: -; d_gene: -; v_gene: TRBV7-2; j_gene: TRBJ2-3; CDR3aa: CASSFLTDTQYF; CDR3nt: TGTGCCAGCAGCTTCCTTACAGATACGCAGTATTTT
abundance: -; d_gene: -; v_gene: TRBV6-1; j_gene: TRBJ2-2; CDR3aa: CASSELARNTGELFF; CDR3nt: TGTGCCAGCAGTGAACTGGCTCGCAACACCGGGGAGCTGTTTTTT
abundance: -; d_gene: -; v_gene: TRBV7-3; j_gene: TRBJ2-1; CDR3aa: CASSLGGGTYNEQFF; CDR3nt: TGTGCCAGCAGCTTAGGAGGGGGTACCTACAATGAGCAGTTCTTC
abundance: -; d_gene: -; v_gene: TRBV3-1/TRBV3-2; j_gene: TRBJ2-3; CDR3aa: CASSQGDPSPQYF; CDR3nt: TGTGCCAGCAGCCAAGGGGACCCGAGTCCGCAGTATTTT
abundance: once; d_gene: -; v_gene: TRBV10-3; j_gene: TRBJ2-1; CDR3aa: CAISNPGSGYNEQFF; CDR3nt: TGTGCCATCAGTAACCCAGGGTCTGGCTACAATGAGCAGTTCTTC
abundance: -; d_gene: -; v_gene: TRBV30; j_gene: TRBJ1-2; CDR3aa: CAWSTNYGYTF; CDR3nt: TGTGCCTGGAGTACTAACTATGGCTACACCTTC
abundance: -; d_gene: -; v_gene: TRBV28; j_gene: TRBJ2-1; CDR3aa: CASTLREEQFF; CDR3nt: TGTGCCAGCACCCTTCGGGAAGAGCAGTTCTTC
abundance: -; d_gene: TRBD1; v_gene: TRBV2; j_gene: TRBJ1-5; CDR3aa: CASSEGQGVQPQHF; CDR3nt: TGTGCCAGCAGTGAAGGACAGGGTGTCCAGCCCCAGCATTTT
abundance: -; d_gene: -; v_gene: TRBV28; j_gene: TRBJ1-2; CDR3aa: CASNYPSNRVGYTF; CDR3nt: TGTGCCAGCAATTATCCCTCAAACAGGGTTGGCTACACCTTC
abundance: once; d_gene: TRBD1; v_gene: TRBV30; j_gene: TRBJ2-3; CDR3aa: CAWSVPQGKLDTQYF; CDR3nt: TGTGCCTGGAGTGTACCACAGGGGAAACTAGATACGCAGTATTTT
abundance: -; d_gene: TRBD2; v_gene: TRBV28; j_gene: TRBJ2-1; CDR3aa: CASSLGTSGRNVGEQFF; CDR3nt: TGTGCCAGCAGTTTAGGGACTAGCGGGAGGAATGTGGGTGAGCAGTTCTTC
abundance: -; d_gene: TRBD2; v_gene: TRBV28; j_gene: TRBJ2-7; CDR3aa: CASRTPGLAEYEQYF; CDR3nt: TGTGCCAGCAGGACTCCGGGACTAGCGGAGTACGAGCAGTACTTC
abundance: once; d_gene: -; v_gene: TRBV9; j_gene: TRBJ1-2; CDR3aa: CASSVGMFDGYTF; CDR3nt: TGTGCCAGCAGCGTAGGAATGTTCGATGGCTACACCTTC
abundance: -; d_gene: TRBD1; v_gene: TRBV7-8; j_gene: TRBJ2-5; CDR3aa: CASSSLWGQRSYQETQYF; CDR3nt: TGTGCCAGCAGCTCACTATGGGGACAGCGCTCGTACCAAGAGACCCAGTACTTC
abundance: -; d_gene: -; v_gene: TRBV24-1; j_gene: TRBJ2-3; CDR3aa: CATGVSTDTQYF; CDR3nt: TGTGCCACCGGTGTCAGCACAGATACGCAGTATTTT
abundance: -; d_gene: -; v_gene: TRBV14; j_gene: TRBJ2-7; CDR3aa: CASSQVIGYEQYF; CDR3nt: TGTGCCAGCAGCCAAGTAATAGGGTACGAGCAGTACTTC
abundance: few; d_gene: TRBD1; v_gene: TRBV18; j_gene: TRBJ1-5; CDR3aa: CASSRDSLSNQPQHF; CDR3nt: TGTGCCAGCTCTCGGGACAGCCTTAGCAATCAGCCCCAGCATTTT
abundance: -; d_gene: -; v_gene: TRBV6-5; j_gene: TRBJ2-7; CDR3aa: CASSTGGGTYEQYF; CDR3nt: TGTGCCAGCAGCACGGGCGGAGGGACCTACGAGCAGTACTTC
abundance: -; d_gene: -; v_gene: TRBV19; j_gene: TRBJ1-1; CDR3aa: CASSIAAMNTEAFF; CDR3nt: TGTGCCAGTAGTATTGCGGCGATGAACACTGAAGCTTTCTTT
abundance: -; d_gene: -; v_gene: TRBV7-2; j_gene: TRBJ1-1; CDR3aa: CASSLGSFGGTEAFF; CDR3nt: TGTGCCAGCAGCTTAGGCTCCTTCGGGGGGACTGAAGCTTTCTTT
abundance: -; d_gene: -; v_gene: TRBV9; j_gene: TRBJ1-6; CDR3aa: CASSVEGSLYNSPLHF; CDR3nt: TGTGCCAGCAGCGTAGAAGGCAGCTTATATAATTCACCCCTCCACTTT
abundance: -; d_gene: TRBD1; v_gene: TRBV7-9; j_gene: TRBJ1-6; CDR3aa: CASSWTGGESPLHF; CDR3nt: TGTGCCAGCAGCTGGACAGGGGGAGAGTCACCCCTCCACTTT
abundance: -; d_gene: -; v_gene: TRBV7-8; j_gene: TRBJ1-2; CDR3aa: CASSFLSNYGYTF; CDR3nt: TGTGCCAGCAGCTTTCTAAGTAACTATGGCTACACCTTC
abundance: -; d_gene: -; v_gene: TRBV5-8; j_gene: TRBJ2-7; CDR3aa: CASSLGGSSYEQYF; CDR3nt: TGTGCCAGCAGCTTGGGGGGAAGCTCCTACGAGCAGTACTTC
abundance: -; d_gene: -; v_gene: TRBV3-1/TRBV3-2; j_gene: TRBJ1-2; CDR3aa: CASSQAWGRGYTF; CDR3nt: TGTGCCAGCAGCCAAGCGTGGGGTCGTGGCTACACCTTC
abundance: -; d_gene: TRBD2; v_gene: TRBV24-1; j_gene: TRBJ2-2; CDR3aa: CATSETSGHTGELFF; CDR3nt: TGTGCCACCAGTGAGACTAGCGGTCACACCGGGGAGCTGTTTTTT
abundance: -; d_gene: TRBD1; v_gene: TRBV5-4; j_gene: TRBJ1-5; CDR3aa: CASSLEGQGAPQHF; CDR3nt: TGTGCCAGCAGCTTGGAAGGGCAGGGGGCGCCCCAGCATTTT
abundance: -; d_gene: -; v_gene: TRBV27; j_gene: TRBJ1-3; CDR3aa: CASSLQGSGNTIYF; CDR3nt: TGTGCCAGCAGTTTACAGGGTTCAGGAAACACCATATATTTT
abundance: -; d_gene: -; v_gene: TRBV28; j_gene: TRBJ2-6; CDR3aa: CASSSRGSGANVLTF; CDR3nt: TGTGCCAGCAGTTCAAGGGGCTCTGGGGCCAACGTCCTGACTTTC